A selection of T cell receptor beta chains follows, all from one sample in a study of T cells after posttransplantation cyclophosphamide. Measured with immunoSEQ multiplex PCR; TCRdb has only the in-frame clones, and not every one. The table lists tens of thousands of clones, about 90% of them singletons. The sample was PBMCs, taken about 62 days after allogeneic stem cell transplant with posttransplant cyclophosphamide. These receptors all stem from a male patient aged 60 to 75 who received an allogeneic stem cell transplant from a related donor and was CMV-positive. Among the T cells, some may be from the graft donor. CDR3s include the opening cysteine and the closing phenylalanine or tryptophan. Each record gives: V gene, J gene, clone size, D gene, CDR3 DNA, CDR3 protein. A D gene is named only where the DNA matches it firmly. Only some rows state a clone size, as once, few, many or a class for expanded clones.

>TRBV6-6|TRBJ2-1|NA|TRBD2
TGTGCCAGCAGCCCAATACTAGCGGGGGGGAGAAATGAGCAGTTCTTC
CASSPILAGGRNEQFF
>TRBV11-2|TRBJ2-3|once|TRBD2
TGTGCCAGCAGCTTGCGGGGGGCTACGGGGGATACGCAGTATTTT
CASSLRGATGDTQYF
>TRBV28|TRBJ1-3|NA|NA
TGTGCCAGCAGTTTAGCAGGAAGAGTGGACACCATATATTTT
CASSLAGRVDTIYF
>TRBV10-3|TRBJ1-3|once|NA
TGTGCCATCGGGGCTGATTACTCTGGAAACACCATATATTTT
CAIGADYSGNTIYF
>TRBV7-2|TRBJ2-1|NA|NA
TGTGCCAGCAGCTGGCTCCTGGGCGCCTACAATGAGCAGTTCTTC
CASSWLLGAYNEQFF
>TRBV6-5|TRBJ1-2|NA|NA
TGTGCCAGCAGTTACTCGGCGTCACAGTTCTATGGCTACACCTTC
CASSYSASQFYGYTF
>TRBV7-9|TRBJ2-1|NA|TRBD2
TGTGCCAGCAGCTCCCCTAGCGGGGGGGCCCATGAGCAGTTCTTC
CASSSPSGGAHEQFF
>TRBV20-1|TRBJ2-5|NA|NA
TGCGCACACAGACGGGGGGAGACCCAGTACTTC
CAHRRGETQYF
>TRBV29-1|TRBJ1-1|NA|NA
TGCAGCGTTCACTCCTCGGACACTGAAGCTTTCTTT
CSVHSSDTEAFF
>TRBV6-6|TRBJ1-2|NA|TRBD1
TGTGCCAGCAGCCAGGGGGTACAGGGGGGAACTTATGGCTACACCTTC
CASSQGVQGGTYGYTF
>TRBV16|TRBJ2-7|NA|NA
TGTGCCAGCAGCCAAGGACAGGGAGGGAGCTACGAGCAGTACTTC
CASSQGQGGSYEQYF
>TRBV6-1|TRBJ2-6|few|NA
TGTGCCAGCAGCCTCAGGGCCTCTGGGGCCAACGTCCTGACTTTC
CASSLRASGANVLTF
>TRBV4-2|TRBJ2-3|NA|TRBD2
TGTGCCAGCAGCCAAGATTTCCCCAGCGGGGGCATCACAGATACGCAGTATTTT
CASSQDFPSGGITDTQYF
>TRBV18|TRBJ2-3|NA|NA
TGTGCCAGCTCACCCCGACCTACTAACACAGATACGCAGTATTTT
CASSPRPTNTDTQYF
>TRBV18|TRBJ2-1|NA|TRBD2
TGTGCCAGCTCACCACCGGCCGGGGCGCGGGGGTGGAATGAGCAGTTCTTC
CASSPPAGARGWNEQFF
>TRBV7-7|TRBJ2-5|NA|NA
TGTGCCAGCAGCCGGTCGAGGGGACAATACCAAGAGACCCAGTACTTC
CASSRSRGQYQETQYF
>TRBV5-1|TRBJ2-1|NA|NA
TGCGCCAGCAGCTTCAGGGTGGCTGACTCCTACAATGAGCAGTTCTTC
CASSFRVADSYNEQFF
>TRBV29-1|TRBJ1-5|NA|NA
TGCAGCGTTGAAGATCGCAGGGGTTCTCATCAGCCCCAGCATTTT
CSVEDRRGSHQPQHF
>TRBV4-1|TRBJ1-5|NA|TRBD1
TGCGCCAGCAGCCAAGATACCGGGACAGGGTTTAGGAGCAATCAGCCCCAGCATTTT
CASSQDTGTGFRSNQPQHF
>TRBV5-1|TRBJ2-3|NA|NA
TGCGCCAGCAGTCCCAGGGTGTCAACAGATACGCAGTATTTT
CASSPRVSTDTQYF
>TRBV10-3|TRBJ1-5|NA|TRBD1
TGTGCCATCAGCCCCTCGGGACAGGGCGATCAGCCCCAGCATTTT
CAISPSGQGDQPQHF
>TRBV18|TRBJ2-2|NA|TRBD1
TGTGCCAGCTCACCCGGAGGACAGGGACGGACCGGGGAGCTGTTTTTT
CASSPGGQGRTGELFF
>TRBV11-2|TRBJ2-3|few|TRBD2
TGTGCCAGCAGGCTTGGACTAGCGGGGGGGACGAGCACAGATACGCAGTATTTT
CASRLGLAGGTSTDTQYF
>TRBV28|TRBJ2-7|NA|NA
TGTGCCAGCAGTTTATTTTCCATGAGAGGGTTCCACGAGCAGTACTTC
CASSLFSMRGFHEQYF
>TRBV4-1|TRBJ1-5|NA|NA
TGCGCCAGCAGCCAGGTGACAGGTGGGAGTCAGCCCCAGCATTTT
CASSQVTGGSQPQHF
>TRBV11-2|TRBJ1-4|NA|TRBD1
TGTGCCAGCAGCTCCTACAGGGGGCGGTCGGAAAAACTGTTTTTT
CASSSYRGRSEKLFF
>TRBV7-2|TRBJ2-5|once|NA
TGTGCCAGCAGCTTAGTGCGCGTGTTCGAGACCCAGTACTTC
CASSLVRVFETQYF
>TRBV27|TRBJ1-1|NA|TRBD1
TGTGCCAGCAGTTCCGGGACAGCTACTGAGGCTTTCTTT
CASSSGTATEAFF
>TRBV6-8|TRBJ1-5|few|NA
TGTGCCAGCAGACTAGGCCAGCCCCAGCATTTT
CASRLGQPQHF
>TRBV5-1|TRBJ2-1|few|TRBD1
TGCGCCAGCAGCTTCATGACAGGGGGGTCCTACAATGAGCAGTTCTTC
CASSFMTGGSYNEQFF
>TRBV5-4|TRBJ1-3|few|NA
TGTGCCAGCAGCTTGGGGGGCGAGGCTGGGGCTGGAAACACCATATATTTT
CASSLGGEAGAGNTIYF
>TRBV5-1|TRBJ1-2|NA|TRBD1
TGCGCCAGCAGTCCGGGACAGAAATCGTGGGACTATGGCTACACCTTC
CASSPGQKSWDYGYTF
>TRBV18|TRBJ1-4|NA|NA
TGTGCCAGCTCACTAGCGGTCCAATCAACTAATGAAAAACTGTTTTTT
CASSLAVQSTNEKLFF
>TRBV27|TRBJ1-6|NA|NA
TGTGCCAGCAGTACGAAGAAAACAGGGCCGGATCCACCCCTCCACTTT
CASSTKKTGPDPPLHF
>TRBV7-8|TRBJ2-5|NA|NA
TGTGCCAGCAGCTTAGCGGGCGACCTCGGGGGGACCCAGTACTTC
CASSLAGDLGGTQYF
>TRBV7-2|TRBJ2-1|once|NA
TGTGCCAGCAGCCCCCCCGGGATCGGCGGGATCTTC
CASSPPGIGGIF
>TRBV19|TRBJ2-1|NA|TRBD1
TGTGCCAGTAGTCGGACAGGGGTTTCCTACAATGAGCAGTTCTTC
CASSRTGVSYNEQFF
>TRBV6-5|TRBJ1-1|NA|TRBD1
TGTGCCAGCAGTTACTCGAAACAGGGGAGTGAAGCTTTCTTT
CASSYSKQGSEAFF
>TRBV18|TRBJ1-2|NA|NA
TGTGCCAGCTCACCAGGGGAGGGGAGATACTATAACTATGGCTACACCTTC
CASSPGEGRYYNYGYTF
>TRBV6-1|TRBJ1-4|NA|TRBD1
TGTGCCAGCAGTGACGACAGGGCCCGGAGGGAAAAACTGTTTTTT
CASSDDRARREKLFF
>TRBV19|TRBJ1-6|NA|NA
TGTGCCTCCGCATTGGGGGGAACCGGTAATTCACCCCTCCACTTT
CASALGGTGNSPLHF
>TRBV6-1|TRBJ1-3|NA|NA
TGTGCCAGCGAGGACAGCAGAAGCACCATATATTTT
CASEDSRSTIYF
>TRBV6-1|TRBJ1-2|NA|NA
TGTGCCAGCAGTGCTCAGGGTCATGGCTACACCTTC
CASSAQGHGYTF
>TRBV6-5|TRBJ2-3|NA|TRBD2
TGTGCCAGCAGTTGGGGGGGAGATACGCAGTATTTT
CASSWGGDTQYF
>TRBV29-1|TRBJ1-2|NA|NA
TGCAGCGTTGAAGAGAGGCTCGCTAACTATGGCTACACCTTC
CSVEERLANYGYTF
>TRBV9|TRBJ2-2|NA|NA
TGTGCCAGCGGGTACGAGGGAGTCACCGGGGAGCTGTTTTTT
CASGYEGVTGELFF
>TRBV9|TRBJ2-7|NA|TRBD1
TGTGCCAGCAGCGTCGGGACAGGTCGCCACGAGCAGTACTTC
CASSVGTGRHEQYF
>TRBV7-6|TRBJ2-7|once|NA
TGTGCCAGCAGCTTAGCCGCGGGTCTCTTCTACGAGCAGTACTTC
CASSLAAGLFYEQYF
>TRBV15|TRBJ2-2|NA|TRBD1
TGTGCCACCAGCAGGGGGTGGGGGACAGAGAGCCCCGGGGAGCTGTTTTTT
CATSRGWGTESPGELFF
>TRBV27|TRBJ1-1|NA|TRBD1
TGTGCCAGCAGTCAACCGACAGGGCTGAGGGTAGCTTTCTTT
CASSQPTGLRVAFF
>TRBV6-1|TRBJ2-2|few|TRBD1
TGTGCCAGCAGTGGGGACAGCGACACCGGGGAGCTGTTTTTT
CASSGDSDTGELFF
>TRBV7-9|TRBJ2-3|NA|TRBD2
TGTGCCAGCAGCTCACAGCGGGGGGTCTCAGATACGCAGTATTTT
CASSSQRGVSDTQYF